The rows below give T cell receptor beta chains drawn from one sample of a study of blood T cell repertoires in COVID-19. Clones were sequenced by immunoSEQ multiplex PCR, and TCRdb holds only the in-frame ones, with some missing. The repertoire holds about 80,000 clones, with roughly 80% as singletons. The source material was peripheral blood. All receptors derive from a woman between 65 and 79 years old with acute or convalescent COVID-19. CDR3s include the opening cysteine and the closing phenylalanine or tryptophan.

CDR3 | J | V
CASSIDRWRLADSYNEQFF | TRBJ2-1 | TRBV19
CASSQDVGTNNEQFF | TRBJ2-1 | TRBV3-1/TRBV3-2
CASSYRYEQYF | TRBJ2-7 | TRBV6-5
CASSIYRGLRDTQYF | TRBJ2-3 | TRBV13
CASSEQGAGVEKLFF | TRBJ1-4 | TRBV7-3
CAISENLGYTF | TRBJ1-2 | TRBV10-3
CAISATATNQPQHF | TRBJ1-5 | TRBV10-3
CASSLEQGTNYGYTF | TRBJ1-2 | TRBV5-1
CAWSDRPNTEAFF | TRBJ1-1 | TRBV30
CASSPQRSSGANVLTF | TRBJ2-6 | TRBV18
CASSPPRTRQNQPQHF | TRBJ1-5 | TRBV28
CASSQNTAISGNTIYF | TRBJ1-3 | TRBV4-1
CASSTQGAVHEQYF | TRBJ2-7 | TRBV19
CASSLGGPPWEQYF | TRBJ2-7 | TRBV5-1
CASSSSWGGQGYEKLFF | TRBJ1-4 | TRBV7-2
CASSTRGRASYEQYF | TRBJ2-7 | TRBV5-6
CASSPRGAVNEKLFF | TRBJ1-4 | TRBV7-7
CASRREDTGKRTEAFF | TRBJ1-1 | TRBV19
CASARAGNEKLFF | TRBJ1-4 | TRBV25-1
CAWSLAGTTNNEQFF | TRBJ2-1 | TRBV30